Listed below are T cell receptor beta chains from one sample, sequenced in a study of sequential checkpoint blockade in melanoma. Some clones are missing from TCRdb's copy, which holds only in-frame ones; the method was immunoSEQ multiplex PCR. The sample includes some 3,400 clones, around 53% of them seen just once. The source was CD8+ T cells sorted from blood (inferred from file names), collected from a patient given nivolumab and ipilimumab in sequence. Every receptor here comes from a human donor with melanoma. The CDR3 runs from the conserved cysteine through the conserved F or W. Each record gives: J gene, V gene, clone size, D gene, CDR3 protein, CDR3 DNA. D genes are given only for firm matches. Clone size, where shown, is once, few, many, or a class for clones that have expanded.

j_gene: TRBJ2-1
v_gene: TRBV9
abundance: medium-sized
d_gene: TRBD2
CDR3aa: CASSVGSGRVNNEQFF
CDR3nt: TGTGCCAGCAGCGTAGGCAGCGGGAGGGTCAACAATGAGCAGTTCTTC

j_gene: TRBJ2-2
v_gene: TRBV6-1
abundance: .
d_gene: TRBD2
CDR3aa: CASSEGPGLAGRNGELFF
CDR3nt: TGTGCCAGCAGTGAGGGTCCGGGACTAGCGGGTCGAAACGGGGAGCTGTTTTTT

j_gene: TRBJ2-5
v_gene: TRBV4-2
abundance: .
d_gene: TRBD1
CDR3aa: CASSPHSLGQDQETQYF
CDR3nt: TGTGCCAGCAGCCCCCATTCCCTAGGACAGGACCAAGAGACCCAGTACTTC

j_gene: TRBJ2-7
v_gene: TRBV7-9
abundance: few
d_gene: TRBD2
CDR3aa: CASSLVTSGGHEQYF
CDR3nt: TGTGCCAGCAGCTTAGTTACTAGCGGGGGTCACGAGCAGTACTTC

j_gene: TRBJ2-7
v_gene: TRBV4-1
abundance: .
d_gene: TRBD2
CDR3aa: CASSQGTGGVYEQYF
CDR3nt: TGCGCCAGCAGCCAAGGGACGGGAGGGGTCTACGAGCAGTACTTC

j_gene: TRBJ1-3
v_gene: TRBV7-6
abundance: .
d_gene: TRBD1
CDR3aa: CASSSWTGENTIYF
CDR3nt: TGTGCCAGCAGCTCGTGGACAGGGGAAAACACCATATATTTT

j_gene: TRBJ1-2
v_gene: TRBV5-8
abundance: .
d_gene: TRBD1
CDR3aa: CASSPGGALLGQYGYTF
CDR3nt: TGTGCCAGCAGTCCAGGGGGCGCTTTGCTGGGGCAATATGGCTACACCTTC

j_gene: TRBJ2-4
v_gene: TRBV9
abundance: .
d_gene: .
CDR3aa: CASSPGERPQYF
CDR3nt: TGTGCCAGCAGCCCAGGTGAGAGACCTCAGTACTTC

j_gene: TRBJ2-7
v_gene: TRBV6-5
abundance: .
d_gene: .
CDR3aa: CASSWDTTWDEQYF
CDR3nt: TGTGCCAGCAGTTGGGACACGACATGGGACGAGCAGTACTTC

j_gene: TRBJ2-1
v_gene: TRBV2
abundance: .
d_gene: TRBD2
CDR3aa: CAITRLAGDLTVDEQFF
CDR3nt: TGTGCCATCACAAGACTAGCGGGGGATCTCACCGTGGATGAGCAGTTCTTC

j_gene: TRBJ2-7
v_gene: TRBV4-1
abundance: .
d_gene: TRBD1
CDR3aa: CASSQAGGDYEQYF
CDR3nt: TGCGCCAGCAGCCAGGCAGGGGGTGACTACGAGCAGTACTTC

j_gene: TRBJ2-3
v_gene: TRBV9
abundance: .
d_gene: .
CDR3aa: CASSPGLSTDTQYF
CDR3nt: TGTGCCAGCAGCCCCGGTCTTAGCACAGATACGCAGTATTTT

j_gene: TRBJ2-7
v_gene: TRBV7-9
abundance: few
d_gene: TRBD2
CDR3aa: CASRGLGSREQYF
CDR3nt: TGTGCCAGCAGGGGACTAGGGAGTCGCGAGCAGTACTTC

j_gene: TRBJ1-2
v_gene: TRBV6-4
abundance: medium-sized
d_gene: .
CDR3aa: CASSGISRTVFYGYTF
CDR3nt: TGTGCCAGCAGTGGGATTTCTCGGACAGTCTTCTATGGCTACACCTTC

j_gene: TRBJ2-7
v_gene: TRBV13
abundance: few
d_gene: TRBD1
CDR3aa: CASSSGQGGYEQYF
CDR3nt: TGTGCCAGCAGCTCAGGACAGGGTGGCTACGAGCAGTACTTC

j_gene: TRBJ2-7
v_gene: TRBV7-9
abundance: .
d_gene: .
CDR3aa: CASSGTGLLPGQYF
CDR3nt: TGTGCCAGCAGCGGAACGGGACTTCTGCCCGGGCAGTACTTC

j_gene: TRBJ2-2
v_gene: TRBV6-5
abundance: .
d_gene: .
CDR3aa: CASSYSASGAGELFF
CDR3nt: TGTGCCAGCAGTTACTCGGCTAGTGGTGCCGGGGAGCTGTTTTTT

j_gene: TRBJ2-3
v_gene: TRBV2
abundance: once
d_gene: .
CDR3aa: CASSDGLTRDTQYF
CDR3nt: TGTGCCAGCAGTGACGGCCTGACTAGAGATACGCAGTATTTT